These 21 T cell receptor beta chains share one sample of origin, sequenced in a study of cytomegalovirus exposure and HLA in healthy donors. The PCR was carried out with 60 Vbeta primers and 13 Jbeta primers. Here immunoSEQ multiplex PCR was the method, and the copy in TCRdb shows in-frame clones only, minus some. The table shows approximately 210,000 clones, with 75% to 85% occurring only once. The sample consisted of PBMCs. The receptors here all came from a woman in her forties or fifties in good health and CMV-seronegative.

The chain employs TRBV9 and TRBJ1-2; tentative D call: TRBD1 (5 bases). Trimming left V 3 bases short and J 3 bases short, with 6 bases between. The length of the CDR3 is 12 residues. Germline V gene lookup returns CDR1 SGDLS and CDR2 YYNGEE. CDR3 sequence: CASSARDYGYTF. CDR3 bases: TGTGCCAGCAGCGCCAGGGACTATGGCTACACCTTC.

This chain connects TRBV7-9 to TRBJ1-4; the match to TRBD1 covers 10 bases. CDR1 and CDR2 from the germline V gene are SEHNR and FQNEAQ (reference sequence). The CDR3 covers 17 residues. After removal of 2 bases from V and 5 bases from J, the junction contained 8 bases not matched to a gene. The CDR3 spells CASSLYGTGDENEKLFF. The CDR3 nucleotides are TGTGCCAGCAGCTTATACGGGACAGGGGACGAAAATGAAAAACTGTTTTTT.

The CDR3 coding sequence is TGTGCCAGCAGCTTAGGGGACAGAGGGCCTAATTCACCCCTCCACTTT. This translates into CASSLGDRGPNSPLHF. The V call is TRBV11-2, the J call TRBJ1-6; 7 bases are shared with TRBD1. Trimming took 1 base from V and 6 from J; bases not matched to a gene: 6. CDR1 SGHAT and CDR2 FQNNGV come from the germline V gene. The length of the CDR3 is 16 residues.

The V and J genes are TRBV27 and TRBJ2-7; TRBD1 is a possible D gene (6 bases). Germline V CDR1 and CDR2: MNHEY, SMNVEV (reference sequence). The CDR3 has 16 residues. Trimming took 6 bases from V and 1 from J, leaving 19 bases between them. CDR3 region: CASSWGWAGASYEQYF. The CDR3 DNA is TGTGCCAGCAGCTGGGGTTGGGCAGGGGCGTCCTACGAGCAGTACTTC.

The chain joins TRBV7-2 to TRBJ1-6; D ambiguous. With 1 base removed from V and 8 bases from J, the gap between germline ends came to 12 bases. Germline-derived CDR1 and CDR2 are SGHTA and FQGNSA. The CDR3 runs to 15 residues. Written as DNA, the CDR3 is TGTGCCAGCAGCTTAGGCGCACGGAGTGATTCACCCCTCCACTTT. As protein: CASSLGARSDSPLHF.

This clone is a singleton in its sample. The rearrangement links TRBV7-2 to TRBJ2-3; 8 nucleotides line up with TRBD2. The CDR3 has 16 residues. Trimming at V came to 5 bases and at J to 4 bases, leaving 11 bases not matched to a gene. Germline CDR1 reads SGHTA; CDR2 reads FQGNSA. The CDR3 spells CASSTFAGGRADTQYF. DNA for the CDR3: TGTGCCAGCAGCACATTTGCGGGGGGAAGAGCAGATACGCAGTATTTT.

This clone appeared a few times. V gene TRBV5-1 combines with J gene TRBJ2-7, with TRBD2 as a possible D gene (6 bases). V dropped 4 bases and J dropped 6 bases, with 14 bases sitting between them. CDR1 SGHRS and CDR2 YFSETQ come from the germline V gene. This CDR3 contains 13 residues. The CDR3 sequence is CASSGEAGGEQYF. The CDR3 DNA is TGCGCCAGCAGCGGGGAGGCGGGCGGCGAGCAGTACTTC.

The genes are TRBV5-1 and TRBJ1-1, with TRBD1 matching over 12 bases. The trim removed 5 bases at V and 5 bases at J, leaving 7 bases unmatched. In germline, CDR1 is SGHRS, CDR2 YFSETQ. This CDR3 region has 15 residues. CDR3 sequence reads: CASRGDRGLRTEAFF. The DNA of the CDR3 is TGCGCCAGCAGAGGGGACAGGGGGCTACGGACTGAAGCTTTCTTT. Looking up the rest from reference TRBV5-1 and TRBJ1-1 gives the full variable domain: KAGVTQTPRYLIKTRGQQVTLSCSPISGHRSVSWYQQTPGQGLQFLFEYFSETQRNKGNFPGRFSGRQFSNSRSEMNVSTLELGDSALYLCASRGDRGLRTEAFFGQGTRLTVV.

J is TRBJ2-1 and V is TRBV2; the match to TRBD2 covers 7 bases. CDR1 SNHLY and CDR2 FYNNEI come from the germline V gene. The V and J ends lost 6 bases and 9 bases, in that order; junction bases with no gene match: 5. CDR3 length: 12 amino acids. In DNA form, the CDR3 reads TGTGCCAGCAGGATGGGCGGGGGTGAGCAGTTCTTC. It specifies CASRMGGGEQFF. Drawing the rest from reference TRBV2 and TRBJ2-1, the complete variable domain is EPEVTQTPSHQVTQMGQEVILRCVPISNHLYFYWYRQILGQKVEFLVSFYNNEISEKSEIFDDQFSVERPDGSNFTLKIRSTKLEDSAMYFCASRMGGGEQFFGPGTRLTVL.

CDR3 in DNA: TGCGCCAGCAGCCAAGATCCCTACTCTGGGGCCAACGTCCTGACTTTC. Amino acid sequence: CASSQDPYSGANVLTF. The chain is built from TRBV4-3 and TRBJ2-6; D gene ambiguous. CDR1 and CDR2 (germline): LGHNA, YSLEER. The CDR3 sequence is 16 residues long. Between the trimmed V and J ends, which lost 0 bases and 0 bases, there was a span of 6 bases.

This chain links TRBV7-2 with TRBJ1-2, with no clear D. Deletions cut 2 bases from V and 3 bases from J, with 4 bases between. Germline assignment: CDR1 SGHTA and CDR2 FQGNSA. CDR3 length equals 12 residues. Here the CDR3 reads CASSLTYYGYTF. The CDR3, as DNA: TGTGCCAGCAGCTTAACATACTATGGCTACACCTTC.

The rearrangement joins TRBV7-9 to TRBJ2-5, with D possibly being TRBD2 (6 bases). V lost 0 bases and J lost 5, with 19 bases in between. CDR1 SEHNR and CDR2 FQNEAQ come from the germline V gene (reference sequence). CDR3 length equals 17 residues. CDR3 nucleotides: TGTGCCAGCAGCTTAGCCTTAAATACGCGGGAAGGGGAGACCCAGTACTTC. Its protein is CASSLALNTREGETQYF. The full variable domain, completed using reference TRBV7-9 and TRBJ2-5, is DTGVSQNPRHKITKRGQNVTFRCDPISEHNRLYWYRQTLGQGPEFLTYFQNEAQLEKSRLLSDRFSAERPKGSFSTLEIQRTEQGDSAMYLCASSLALNTREGETQYFGPGTRLLVL.

The chain has TRBV19 and TRBJ1-2; D not certain. Between the trimmed V and J ends, which lost 5 bases and 4 bases, there was a span of 14 bases. This CDR3 region has 14 residues. Germline CDR1 and CDR2: LNHDA and SQIVND (reference sequence). CDR3 amino acids: CASSAGGGSYGYTF. CDR3 in DNA: TGTGCCAGTAGTGCCGGAGGAGGGAGCTATGGCTACACCTTC.

The chain combines TRBV5-6 with TRBJ1-3; no firm D call. The V gene's germline CDR1 is SGHDT and CDR2 YYEEEE. V lost 3 bases, J lost 4 bases, and 14 bases lay in between. This CDR3 has 15 residues. The CDR3, as DNA: TGTGCCAGCAGCTCCCGCCGATCTCGGGGAAACACCATATATTTT. This translates into CASSSRRSRGNTIYF. Full variable domain (outside the CDR3, taken from reference TRBV5-6 and TRBJ1-3): DAGVTQSPTHLIKTRGQQVTLRCSPKSGHDTVSWYQQALGQGPQFIFQYYEEEERQRGNFPDRFSGHQFPNYSSELNVNALLLGDSALYLCASSSRRSRGNTIYFGEGSWLTVV.

The J gene is TRBJ2-7, the V gene TRBV6-1, with 8 nucleotides matching TRBD1. The CDR3 loop spans 15 amino acids. The junction had 9 bases not matched to a gene; V was cut back by 8 bases and J by 0 bases. The V gene's germline CDR1 is MNHNS and CDR2 SASEGT. The CDR3 here is CASLQAGTGSYEQYF. CDR3 coding DNA: TGTGCCAGCCTGCAGGCCGGGACAGGCTCCTACGAGCAGTACTTC.

The chain couples TRBV7-2 to TRBJ2-7, with 9 bases aligning to TRBD2. The CDR3 is made up of 16 amino acids. J lost 3 bases, V lost 1 base, and 7 bases had no gene match. CDR1 and CDR2 from the germline V gene are SGHTA and FQGNSA. CDR3 sequence: CASSLGASGALYEQYF. DNA for the CDR3: TGTGCCAGCAGCTTAGGGGCTAGCGGGGCCCTCTACGAGCAGTACTTC.

This chain links TRBV4-3 with TRBJ1-5; no clear D gene. Germline CDR1 and CDR2: LGHNA and YSLEER. V lost 0 bases to trimming and J lost 3 bases, with 12 bases between them. CDR3 length: 16 residues. In DNA, the CDR3 is TGCGCCAGCAGCCAAGAAGCGGTCCGGGACAATCAGCCCCAGCATTTT. Translated: CASSQEAVRDNQPQHF.

The chain carries TRBV5-1 and TRBJ2-5, with 11 bases identical to TRBD2. Germline CDR1 SGHRS, CDR2 YFSETQ. The length of the CDR3 is 18 residues. J gave up 1 base and V 1 base, and 9 bases lay outside the gene matches. CDR3 sequence reads: CASSLRPSGGNLQETQYF. The CDR3 DNA reads as TGCGCCAGCAGCTTGCGGCCTAGCGGGGGGAACCTCCAAGAGACCCAGTACTTC.

The rearrangement uses TRBV2 and TRBJ1-5; 8 nucleotides match TRBD1. With 6 bases clipped from V and 4 bases from J, the junction kept 8 bases outside the gene matches. The CDR3 totals 15 residues. In germline, CDR1 is SNHLY, CDR2 FYNNEI. The CDR3 DNA sequence: TGTGCCAGCAGGCTAGGACAGGGTTATAATCAGCCCCAGCATTTT. This sequence encodes CASRLGQGYNQPQHF.

The CDR3 coding sequence is TGTGCCTGGAGTGTACAGGCTTACTCCTACAATGAGCAGTTCTTC. Protein sequence: CAWSVQAYSYNEQFF. V is TRBV30 and J is TRBJ2-1; weak D call: TRBD1 (5 bases). This CDR3 spans 15 amino acids. Per the germline V gene, CDR1 is GTSNPN and CDR2 is SVGIG (reference sequence). Trimming pared 0 bases from V and 0 bases from J, leaving 9 bases between.

The rearrangement joins TRBV9 to TRBJ2-2; the D gene is possibly TRBD1 (5 bases). CDR3 length: 15 residues. The V gene lost 5 bases and the J gene lost 1 base, with 12 bases spanning the gap. Germline-derived CDR1 and CDR2 are SGDLS and YYNGEE. The CDR3 bases are TGTGCCAGCAGTGCAGGACACGGGAACACCGGGGAGCTGTTTTTT. Translated, it gives CASSAGHGNTGELFF.